The rows below give T cell receptor beta chains drawn from one sample of a study of response to subunit inactivated influenza vaccine. TCRdb reprocessed the RT-PCR reads via MiXCR and lists one record per CDR3 protein. The top ten hold 10% to 13% of the sample, which has 860,000 or so distinct CDR3 sequences, around 21% seen once. Sequencing was performed on PBMCs from blood, taken approximately 5 days after vaccination. The receptors were sampled from a man in his fifties who received an inactivated influenza vaccine. The CDR3 runs from the conserved cysteine through the conserved F or W. Clone size is given for some rows only: seen once, a few or many times, or a class if the clone is expanded.

TRBJ2-3 TRBV18 16 - CASSPTHRGSTDTQYF
TRBJ1-6 TRBV7-3 13 - CASSLTSGSPLHF
TRBJ1-1 TRBV3-1 15 - CASSRRTGGLTEAFF
TRBJ2-3 TRBV19 15 few CASSIWSGATDTQYF
TRBJ2-1 TRBV2 13 - CASSPRGLDEQFF
TRBJ2-7 TRBV7-2 15 - CASSFTGTGFYEQYF
TRBJ2-2 TRBV12-3/TRBV12-4 13 many CASSRGQTGELFF
TRBJ1-1 TRBV12-3/TRBV12-4 14 - CASRDSSMNTEAFF
TRBJ2-1 TRBV18 14 - CASSPKGTYNEQFF
TRBJ2-7 TRBV24-1 15 - CATSDSPGTGSEQYF
TRBJ1-1 TRBV5-1 16 - CASSFSPGGSNTEAFF
TRBJ2-2 TRBV12-3/TRBV12-4 15 - CASSLELVLTGELFF
TRBJ2-3 TRBV5-6 18 few CASSSPPLWSGWTDTQYF